These 9 T cell receptor beta chains were all obtained from the same sample, sequenced in a study of cytomegalovirus exposure and HLA in healthy donors. The PCR had 60 Vbeta and 13 Jbeta primers. The data were produced by immunoSEQ multiplex PCR, yet TCRdb's version contains in-frame clones alone and is incomplete. Of 160,000 or so clones in the sample, 79% were seen once. The sample was PBMCs. These receptors came from a woman aged 40 to 50 in good health and CMV-seronegative.

The rearrangement links TRBV4-2 to TRBJ2-1, with 7 bases matching TRBD2. The CDR3 length is 20 residues. V gave up 0 bases and J gave up 1 base; unmatched junction bases: 15. The germline V gene has CDR1 LGHNA and CDR2 YNFKEQ. The CDR3 nucleotides are TGTGCCAGCAGCCAAGATGGGACTTGGATGCGGGAGTGGTCCTACAATGAGCAGTTCTTC. It encodes CASSQDGTWMREWSYNEQFF.

The rearrangement joins TRBV7-9 to TRBJ1-2; TRBD1 matches at 11 bases. The CDR3 is 17 amino acids. The V gene's germline CDR1 is SEHNR and CDR2 FQNEAQ (reference sequence). J lost 3 bases, V lost 3 bases, and 9 bases had no gene match. The CDR3 nucleotides read TGTGCCAGCAGCTTGCGGACAGGGGGCGCGTTATACTATGGCTACACCTTC. Protein: CASSLRTGGALYYGYTF. The full variable domain, rest sourced from reference TRBV7-9 and TRBJ1-2, is DTGVSQNPRHKITKRGQNVTFRCDPISEHNRLYWYRQTLGQGPEFLTYFQNEAQLEKSRLLSDRFSAERPKGSFSTLEIQRTEQGDSAMYLCASSLRTGGALYYGYTFGSGTRLTVV.

The J gene is TRBJ2-7, the V gene TRBV10-3; D is uncertain. This CDR3 region has 13 residues. Trimming pared 0 bases from V and 3 bases from J, leaving 6 bases between. Germline CDR1 is ENHRY and CDR2 is SYGVKD. The CDR3 nucleotides are TGTGCCATCAGTGAGTCCGGCGGCTACGAGCAGTACTTC. Amino acid sequence: CAISESGGYEQYF.

For the CDR3, the DNA is TGTGCCAGCAGCTTATCGGACAGCTTCTACAATGAGCAGTTCTTC. Amino acid sequence: CASSLSDSFYNEQFF. V usage is TRBV7-9 and J usage is TRBJ2-1, with a weak D call TRBD1 (6 bases). Germline V gene sequence: CDR1 SEHNR, CDR2 FQNEAQ (reference sequence). This CDR3 comprises 15 residues. Deletions cut 2 bases from V and 3 bases from J, with 11 bases between.

This clone appeared a few times. The V and J genes are TRBV5-1 and TRBJ1-4; D is possibly TRBD1 (5 bases). CDR1 is SGHRS, CDR2 YFSETQ, per germline. With 1 base removed from V and 5 bases from J, the gap between germline ends came to 15 bases. This CDR3 is built from 16 residues. The CDR3 sequence is CASSLQGSTPNEKLFF. Here the CDR3 DNA reads TGCGCCAGCAGCTTGCAGGGTTCGACCCCAAATGAAAAACTGTTTTTT.

The sample holds a few counts of this clone. The CDR3 protein is CSVEWGQGSNTEAFF. The CDR3 nucleotides read TGCAGCGTTGAATGGGGACAGGGGTCGAACACTGAAGCTTTCTTT. The chain uses TRBV29-1 and TRBJ1-1, with TRBD1 matching over 10 bases. J lost 1 base, V lost 2 bases, and 4 bases had no gene match. Germline loops: CDR1 SQVTM, CDR2 ANQGSEA. This CDR3 is 15 amino acids long.

The chain is built from TRBV6-5 and TRBJ1-2; the match to TRBD1 covers 8 bases. The V and J ends lost 6 bases and 3 bases, in that order; junction bases with no gene match: 6. Germline-derived CDR1 and CDR2 are MNHEY and SVGAGI. This CDR3 is 14 amino acids long. The CDR3 region is CASSLPGGDYGYTF. The CDR3 DNA is TGTGCCAGCAGCCTTCCAGGGGGCGACTATGGCTACACCTTC.

The chain uses TRBV11-3 and TRBJ1-4; no definite D call. Trimming took 5 bases from V and 8 from J, leaving 12 bases between them. This CDR3 region has 13 residues. CDR1 and CDR2 (germline): SGHNT, YENEEA. DNA of the CDR3: TGTGCCAGCAGCCCTAGACCCTTGGAAAAACTGTTTTTT. It encodes CASSPRPLEKLFF.

This clone appeared a few times. The chain uses TRBV5-1 and TRBJ1-4, with a weak D call TRBD1 (5 bases). The CDR3 sequence is 17 residues long. Trimming shortened V by 0 bases and J by 0 bases, and 12 bases separated the two germline ends. The germline V gene encodes CDR1 SGHRS and CDR2 YFSETQ. The CDR3 nucleotides are TGCGCCAGCAGCTTGGCCGTCGGGGGAGCAACTAATGAAAAACTGTTTTTT. Its translation is CASSLAVGGATNEKLFF.